This T cell receptor beta chain was retrieved from a study of T cell responses to AZD1222 COVID-19 vaccine. CDR3 size: 15 residues. Germline loops: CDR1 MGHRA, CDR2 YSYEKL. The junction had 4 bases not matched to a gene; V was cut back by 5 bases and J by 3 bases. This table comes from immunoSEQ multiplex PCR, and its TCRdb copy is limited to in-frame clones, with some not included. The sample includes around 66,000 clones, less than 90% seen only once; the top ten take roughly 17%. Here the sequenced sample was peripheral blood, taken on day 0 of AZD1222 vaccination. The rearrangement joins TRBV4-1 to TRBJ2-3; 11 bases agree with TRBD1. This sequence was found in an adult in good health. The CDR3 sequence is CASSKGQGATDTQYF. CDR3 in DNA: TGCGCCAGCAGCAAAGGACAGGGGGCAACAGATACGCAGTATTTT.